Listed below are T cell receptor beta chains from one sample, sequenced in a study of Graves' ophthalmopathy and Graves' hyperthyroidism. TCRdb re-analysed the multiplex PCR reads in MiXCR, keeping a single row per CDR3 protein. The data contain some 750,000 distinct CDR3 sequences, about 44% of them singletons. Material: peripheral blood. The source is an adult man with Graves' ophthalmopathy. Both conserved end residues are trimmed from each CDR3. Each record gives: CDR3 protein, V gene, J gene, clone size. Not every row has a clone size; where given, it reads once, few, many or a size class.

CDR3 protein: AVQGFNEKLF
V gene: TRBV2
J gene: TRBJ1-4
clone size: many

CDR3 protein: ATSPWDRGRYGYT
V gene: TRBV15
J gene: TRBJ1-2
clone size: once

CDR3 protein: ASSSGGVNQPQH
V gene: TRBV24-1
J gene: TRBJ1-5
clone size: .

CDR3 protein: SVGRHSNQPQH
V gene: TRBV29-1
J gene: TRBJ1-5
clone size: .

CDR3 protein: SVEGTGDPYEQY
V gene: TRBV29-1
J gene: TRBJ2-7
clone size: many

CDR3 protein: ASSLVAEGLNYGYT
V gene: TRBV11-2
J gene: TRBJ1-2
clone size: many

CDR3 protein: SARHPGTQY
V gene: TRBV20-1
J gene: TRBJ2-5
clone size: once

CDR3 protein: ASSDRTGGYT
V gene: TRBV25-1
J gene: TRBJ1-2
clone size: .

CDR3 protein: ASSSRTGGASNEKLF
V gene: TRBV25-1
J gene: TRBJ1-4
clone size: .

CDR3 protein: ASTGDSDYGYT
V gene: TRBV10-1
J gene: TRBJ1-2
clone size: many

CDR3 protein: ASSWGQWNSYEQY
V gene: TRBV7-9
J gene: TRBJ2-7
clone size: .

CDR3 protein: AIGIDGTGHGYT
V gene: TRBV10-3
J gene: TRBJ1-2
clone size: .

CDR3 protein: AIREGLAEGAGELF
V gene: TRBV10-3
J gene: TRBJ2-2
clone size: few

CDR3 protein: ASSPDRDSRRY
V gene: TRBV4-2
J gene: TRBJ2-7
clone size: few

CDR3 protein: ASSQEGRGSSGANVLT
V gene: TRBV7-2
J gene: TRBJ2-6
clone size: few

CDR3 protein: ASSPLPYSNQPQH
V gene: TRBV19
J gene: TRBJ1-5
clone size: once

CDR3 protein: ASSRDRGETQY
V gene: TRBV2
J gene: TRBJ2-5
clone size: many

CDR3 protein: ASSESRVNPQENYGYT
V gene: TRBV21-1
J gene: TRBJ1-2
clone size: .

CDR3 protein: ASSYVQKGTQY
V gene: TRBV6-5
J gene: TRBJ2-5
clone size: few

CDR3 protein: ASKGTGQGGGQPQH
V gene: TRBV10-2
J gene: TRBJ1-5
clone size: .